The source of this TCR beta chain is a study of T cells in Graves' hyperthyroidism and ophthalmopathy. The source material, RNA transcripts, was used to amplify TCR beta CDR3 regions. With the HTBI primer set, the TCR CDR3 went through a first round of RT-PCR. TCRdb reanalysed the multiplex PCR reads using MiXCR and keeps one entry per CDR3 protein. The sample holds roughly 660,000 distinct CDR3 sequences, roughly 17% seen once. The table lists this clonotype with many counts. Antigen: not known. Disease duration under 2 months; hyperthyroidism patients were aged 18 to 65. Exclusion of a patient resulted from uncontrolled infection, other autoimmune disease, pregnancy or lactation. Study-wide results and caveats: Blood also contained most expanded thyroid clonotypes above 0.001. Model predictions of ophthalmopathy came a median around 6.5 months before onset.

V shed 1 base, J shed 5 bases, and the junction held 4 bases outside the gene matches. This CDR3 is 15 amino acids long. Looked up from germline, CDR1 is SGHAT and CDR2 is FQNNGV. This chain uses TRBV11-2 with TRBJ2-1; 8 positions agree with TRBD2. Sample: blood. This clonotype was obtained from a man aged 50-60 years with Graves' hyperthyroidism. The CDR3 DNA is TGTGCCAGCAGCTTAGGCGGGAGGACTGACAATGAGCAGTTCTTC. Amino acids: CASSLGGRTDNEQFF.